This T cell receptor beta chain derives from a study of identical twins (TCRdb year 2016). Study-level background: The study deep-sequenced TCR alpha and beta repertoires from monozygotic twins, unrelated adults of various ages and cord blood to test whether fetal clonotypes persist. To rule out contamination, replicate twin experiments were performed at different times with different library preparation protocols.

Every donor was a healthy Caucasian. This clonotype appeared a few times. Which antigen it targets is not known. No qualities accompany the bases; no much larger clone lies one base away. Library creation used 5' RACE. TCRdb records Illumina HiSeq 2000 as the sequencer. Template switching added a universal primer binding site, and the final cDNA carried a unique molecular identifier that allowed TCR cDNA molecules to be counted accurately. Specific primers in the conserved constant-segment region were used to synthesize first-strand cDNA for TCR alpha and beta chains. Each cDNA library was double barcoded, with a SMART-Mk sample barcode plus Illumina barcodes, to control for contamination. TruSeq adapter sequences, together with Illumina sample barcodes, were added in two successive PCR steps. The TCR alpha and beta cDNA libraries were sequenced on the Illumina HiSeq platform using custom primers. The authors processed their data as follows. MiGEC processed the raw reads to extract unique molecular identifiers, while MiXCR was used to determine the CDR3 positions. For each individual, recombination models were inferred using an EM algorithm with the repgenHMM and IGoR tools. The analysis of shared clonotypes was done with the tcR package in R, with sharing normalized by the product of cloneset sizes. To study raw recombination without the effects of thymic and clonal selection, out-of-frame nonproductive sequences were analyzed. In TCRdb, the public reads were trimmed at Q25 with fastp and aligned with MiXCR, with productive beta chains retained. Entries that share a CDR3 protein sequence are merged under the most common genes and DNA. TCRdb, not the original authors, processed these V and J calls. Recorded for this sample are approximately 1.8 million distinct CDR3 sequences; around 29% of them occurred a single time. Together, the top ten hold approximately 0.29% of the sample.

The germline V gene yields ENHRY for CDR1 and SYGVKD for CDR2. Cut back by 3 bases and 4 bases, the V and J ends lie 9 bases apart. CDR3 length: 13 amino acids, cysteine to phenylalanine. This entry keeps only the CDR3 DNA: 39 bases, framed from base 1. Broader findings and caveats from the paper: In monozygotic twins, out-of-frame TCR alpha sharing was systematically underestimated by recombination models, although the models agreed with sharing between unrelated individuals. Conclusions relied on cross-sectional statistical analysis, since the same donors could not be followed over many years. Excess twin sharing in beta out-of-frame sequences was weaker because fewer shared sequences lowered the signal-to-noise ratio. Compared with coincidental sharing between unrelated individuals, an excess of low generation-probability sequences was observed among out-of-frame TCR alpha sequences shared between twins. Abundant cord blood beta clonotypes had fewer insertions, young adult naive repertoires showed a similar but weaker trend, and memory repertoires showed no such trend. Invariant T cells such as MAIT and iNKT could partly confound zero-insertion analyses, though diverse VJ usage argued against this for most clonotypes.

The clonotype was recovered from a newborn girl in good health. Sequencing used cord blood. The rearranged segments are TRBV10-3 and TRBJ1-2; perhaps TRBD1 is the D gene, with 6 bases matching. The DNA sequence is as follows: TGTGCCATCAGTGATGTGGGGGCCTATGGCTACACCTTC. This is translated as CAISDVGAYGYTF.